A selection of T cell receptor beta chains follows, all from one sample in a study of CD8+ T cells in alopecia areata. Profiling relied on immunoSEQ multiplex PCR, and the TCRdb table lists in-frame clones only, not all of them. The repertoire holds approximately 110,000 clones, with under 60% as singletons. The sequences come from CD8+ T cells sorted from blood, collected at week 24, from a patient treated with tofacitinib. The receptor source for this set is a human donor with alopecia areata. Each CDR3 is given with its conserved first and last residue. D genes are given only for firm matches. For some rows the clone size is stated as once, few or many, or as a class when expanded; others skip it.

J,V,size,D,DNA,CDR3
TRBJ1-1,TRBV7-2,.,TRBD1,TGTGCCAGCAGCTTAGCGCATCACAGGGGGACTGAAGCTTTCTTT,CASSLAHHRGTEAFF
TRBJ2-5,TRBV30,.,.,TGTGCCTGGAGTGTAGGGGTCTGGGGCCAAGAGACCCAGTACTTC,CAWSVGVWGQETQYF
TRBJ2-7,TRBV5-1,.,.,TGCGCCAGCAGCTTGGATTCTCCCTCCTACGAGCAGTACTTC,CASSLDSPSYEQYF
TRBJ1-5,TRBV27,many,TRBD1,TGTGCCAGCAGTATTGGGACAGGCGGAAATTCGATCAATCAGCCCCAGCATTTT,CASSIGTGGNSINQPQHF
TRBJ2-5,TRBV6-5,.,.,TGTGCCAGCAGTTTAAACCATGGACTTCAAGAGACCCAGTACTTC,CASSLNHGLQETQYF
TRBJ1-5,TRBV19,.,TRBD1,TGTGCCAGTAGTGCAGACAGGGAGGGCGATCAGCCCCAGCATTTT,CASSADREGDQPQHF
TRBJ2-4,TRBV18,.,.,TGTGCCAGCTCACCTGACAACCAAAACATTCAGTACTTC,CASSPDNQNIQYF
TRBJ2-2,TRBV6-6,.,.,TGTGCCAGCAGTTACTCGACCACCGGGGAGCTGTTTTTT,CASSYSTTGELFF
TRBJ2-3,TRBV9,.,.,TGTGCCAGCAGCGTCCTAAGGGCCGGCACAGATACGCAGTATTTT,CASSVLRAGTDTQYF
TRBJ1-4,TRBV7-8,few,.,TGTGCCAGCAGTAGACAGGTCGATGAAAAACTGTTTTTT,CASSRQVDEKLFF
TRBJ2-3,TRBV6-4,.,.,TGTGCCAGCAGTGACTCAGAAGGGGGCACAGATACGCAGTATTTT,CASSDSEGGTDTQYF
TRBJ2-2,TRBV6-4,medium-sized,.,TGTGCCAGCAGTGGGGGCACCGGGGAGCTGTTTTTT,CASSGGTGELFF
TRBJ1-1,TRBV29-1,.,TRBD1,TGCAGCGTTGGCGGAGGGGGCCTGAACACTGAAGCTTTCTTT,CSVGGGGLNTEAFF
TRBJ2-5,TRBV7-9,.,.,TGTGCCTATGGGGGGGCGGAGCGGTTGACCCAGTACTTC,CAYGGAERLTQYF
TRBJ1-5,TRBV27,.,.,TGTGCCAGCAGTTTATTGGTAGGAGCTCAGCCCCAGCATTTT,CASSLLVGAQPQHF
TRBJ1-1,TRBV27,.,TRBD1,TGTGCCAGCAGTTTATCCCCCGGGACAGCTGAAGCTTTCTTT,CASSLSPGTAEAFF
TRBJ1-2,TRBV5-6,.,.,TGTGCCAGCAGCGCGGGACACATAGCTAACTATGGCTACACCTTC,CASSAGHIANYGYTF
TRBJ2-5,TRBV9,.,TRBD1,TGTGCCAGCAGCACCGGCCCCGACAGGGGAGGAGAGACCCAGTACTTC,CASSTGPDRGGETQYF
TRBJ2-3,TRBV27,many,TRBD1,TGTGCCAGCAGTGTGACGACAGGGGTCCTAGCAGATACGCAGTATTTT,CASSVTTGVLADTQYF
TRBJ2-5,TRBV7-4,.,.,TGTGCCAGCAGCTTAAACTGGAGAGACGGATACCAAGAGACCCAGTACTTC,CASSLNWRDGYQETQYF
TRBJ2-7,TRBV7-8,.,TRBD1,TGTGCCAGCAGCTCCGGTAGGGACAGGGGGCAGCACGAGCAGTACTTC,CASSSGRDRGQHEQYF
TRBJ2-7,TRBV30,.,.,TGTGCCTGGAGTGTTTCGTCCGAGCAGTACTTC,CAWSVSSEQYF
TRBJ1-5,TRBV2,once,.,TGTGCCAGCAGTGATACAACAAATCAGCCCCAGCATTTT,CASSDTTNQPQHF
TRBJ1-5,TRBV5-1,few,TRBD1,TGCGCCAGCAGCCGTGGGACAGGGGGCGATCAGCCCCAGCATTTT,CASSRGTGGDQPQHF
TRBJ1-1,TRBV7-9,.,.,TGTGCCAGCAGCTTAAGGAGTGGGCAGGGGCGGCGAACTGAAGCTTTCTTT,CASSLRSGQGRRTEAFF
TRBJ2-2,TRBV13,.,TRBD2,TGTGCCAGCAGCTTGCGGGGGGGCCTCGCCGGGGAGCTGTTTTTT,CASSLRGGLAGELFF
TRBJ2-1,TRBV7-9,.,.,TGTGCCAGCAGCTTTCAGGGGCCCCCCTCAAATGAGCAGTTCTTC,CASSFQGPPSNEQFF
TRBJ2-7,TRBV7-9,.,.,TGTGCCAGCAGCTTAAGCAGTTCCTACGAGCAGTACTTC,CASSLSSSYEQYF
TRBJ1-6,TRBV5-1,.,.,TGCGCCAGCAGATATGACAGTTATAATTCACCCCTCCACTTT,CASRYDSYNSPLHF
TRBJ2-3,TRBV7-6,.,TRBD1,TGTGCCAGCAGCTTCGTTGACAGGGGGGGAGATACGCAGTATTTT,CASSFVDRGGDTQYF
TRBJ2-1,TRBV7-9,.,TRBD2,TGTGCCAGCAGCTCAACTAGCGGGGGGGACAATGAGCAGTTCTTC,CASSSTSGGDNEQFF
TRBJ2-2,TRBV27,medium-sized,.,TGTGCCAGCAGCGACACAACAGGGCTGAACACCGGGGAGCTGTTTTTT,CASSDTTGLNTGELFF
TRBJ1-2,TRBV5-1,few,.,TGCGCCAGCAGCTTGAGTCAGGGTGACGACTATGGCTACACCTTC,CASSLSQGDDYGYTF
TRBJ2-3,TRBV6-4,many,TRBD2,TGTGCCAGCAGTGATACTAGCGGGCCGGCGGATACGCAGTATTTT,CASSDTSGPADTQYF
TRBJ2-7,TRBV19,.,.,TGTGCCAGTAGTGCCAGCCTGACAGGCTACGAGCAGTACTTC,CASSASLTGYEQYF
TRBJ2-7,TRBV10-3,.,TRBD2,TGTGCCATCAGTGAGTCAATAGCGGGGGGTATCGAATACGAGCAGTACTTC,CAISESIAGGIEYEQYF
TRBJ2-7,TRBV6-1,.,TRBD1,TGTGCCAGCAGTGCGAGGACAGGGTCTGAGGAGCAGTACTTC,CASSARTGSEEQYF
TRBJ1-5,TRBV27,.,.,TGTGCCAGCAGTTTTTCCCAGGGAGCCAATCAGCCCCAGCATTTT,CASSFSQGANQPQHF
TRBJ2-2,TRBV10-3,few,.,TGTGCCATCAGTGAGTCGCCTGGGACTCAAGACCCGAACACCGGGGAGCTGTTTTTT,CAISESPGTQDPNTGELFF
TRBJ2-7,TRBV7-8,.,TRBD2,TGTGCCAGCAGCTATAGCGGGGGGCGAGGCGAGCAGTACTTC,CASSYSGGRGEQYF
TRBJ2-1,TRBV5-1,.,TRBD1,TGCGCCAGCAGCTTGTTACGGGACAGGGGGCCTGGCAATGAGCAGTTCTTC,CASSLLRDRGPGNEQFF